The entry below describes one TCR beta chain. Participants reported their clinical history, and cohort assignment relied on those reports. What the recovered Cohort 3 donors had was two negative PCRs, clearance, or symptom resolution. There are 16 residues in the CDR3. Trimming stripped 2 bases from V and 1 base from J, with 14 bases between. The germline V gene has CDR1 MGHRA and CDR2 YSYEKL. This specimen comes from a study of blood T cell repertoires in COVID-19. Study as a whole: From T cells, B-cell-depleted T cells, or PBMCs came the material, which was cDNA or gDNA.

Assay used: immunoSEQ multiplex PCR; TCRdb lists only in-frame clones, some missing. The repertoire includes about 290,000 clones, 75% to 90% of them detected once, and about 1.7% sits in the top ten. This chain links TRBV4-1 with TRBJ1-1, with D possibly TRBD1 on 5 matching bases. This TCR derives from a woman aged 40-49 years who had recovered from COVID-19. The sequencing sample was made of PBMCs or T cells enriched from blood (not recorded which). In DNA, the CDR3 is TGCGCCAGCAGCCAACGAACAGGTTCGGCGAACACTGAAGCTTTCTTT. Translated, it gives CASSQRTGSANTEAFF.